This T cell receptor beta chain emerged from a study of OX40 agonist ivuxolimab in advanced cancers. Regarding the complete study: Ivuxolimab was a fully human IgG2 agonistic monoclonal antibody targeting the costimulatory receptor OX40 (CD134). Intravenous ivuxolimab was administered to patients every 2 weeks at six dose levels: 0.01, 0.1, 0.3, 1.5, 3 and 10 mg/kg. Among the roughly 52 dose-escalation patients, about 19 had hepatocellular carcinoma, about 15 melanoma, 9 renal cell carcinoma and 9 head and neck cancer. In the dose-escalation cohort, around four fifths of patients were male, and the mean age was 60 years with a range of roughly 20 to 79. Prior anti-PD-1, anti-PD-L1 or anti-CTLA-4 therapy was permitted, and 30% to 50% of dose-escalation patients had received checkpoint inhibitors. Partial responses were achieved by three dose-escalation patients, of whom one had hepatocellular carcinoma and two had cutaneous melanoma. The point of sequencing TCRbeta in the periphery was to test whether ivuxolimab changed TCR sequence diversity and drove clonal T-cell expansion. The paper covers the monotherapy dose-escalation part of the phase I ivuxolimab trial, which included N ≈ 57 patients.

The V and J ends are trimmed by 0 bases and 2 bases, leaving 10 bases between them. CDR3 length: 15 amino acids, cysteine to phenylalanine. Only the CDR3 region is kept as DNA, spanning 45 bases read in frame from base 1. As encoded in the germline V gene (reference sequence), CDR1 is MNHEY while CDR2 is SMNVEV. The trial excluded patients who had a history of autoimmune disease or who were on systemic immunosuppression. Peripheral blood for TCR sequencing was drawn from every dose cohort at baseline, at cycle 4 day 1 and at cycle 7 day 1. Samples were obtained from an open-label, multicenter, first-in-human phase I dose-escalation trial of ivuxolimab. Adults with locally advanced or metastatic melanoma, renal cell, hepatocellular, or head and neck squamous cell carcinoma were enrolled in the trial. Before TCR sequencing, CD4+ T cells and CD8+ T cells from peripheral blood were sorted into separate populations.

The full study reports these points: Antigen specificity was not determined for the clonally expanded peripheral T cells. In the 0.1-3.0 mg/kg groups, partial responders were among the patients with the lowest normalized peripheral clonal expansion, particularly in CD8+ T cells. After ivuxolimab, more expanded clones were found on average in CD8+ T cells than in CD4+ T cells. At doses of 0.1 to 3.0 mg/kg, clonal expansion of both CD4+ and CD8+ T cells in blood was seen between baseline and week 6. Low levels of normalized T-cell clonal expansion were also shown by some nonresponding patients.

Genomic DNA was isolated from the sorted cells so that the TCRbeta CDR3 region could be sequenced. The immunoSEQ Assay was used for sequencing of TCRbeta CDR3 regions. As stored in TCRdb, this immuneACCESS dataset retains in-frame rearrangements with V and J assigned. A fraction of the clones does not appear; measured against another copy, unresolved V genes explain less than half of the discrepancy, and the remainder lacks a known reason. The sample table records 92,000 or so clones; more than 80% of these occur just once. Of the sample, approximately 6.3% falls within the top ten clones. Worth noting for this clone: Its antigen is unknown. Base qualities were left out, and no much larger clone turns up one base away.

The source material was CD4+ or CD8+ T cells sorted from blood, sampled in a trial of the OX40 agonist ivuxolimab. The TCR was taken from an adult with an advanced solid tumor such as melanoma, head and neck, liver or kidney cancer. The rearrangement joined TRBV27 to TRBJ1-1; the D gene is unclear. The CDR3 reads CASSLSANLNTEAFF. The nucleotide sequence is given as TGTGCCAGCAGTTTATCGGCCAACCTTAACACTGAAGCTTTCTTT.